This TCR beta chain stems from a study of cytomegalovirus exposure and HLA in healthy donors. The germline gives CDR1 SGHRS, CDR2 YFSETQ. Trimming removed 4 bases at V and 4 bases at J, with 12 bases between. The CDR3 sequence is 14 residues long. Findings and caveats of the study: In vitro data verified a few CMV-associated chains as specific for CMV antigens. TCR beta chains numbering 164 were designated cytomegalovirus-associated. A later analysis reportedly identified an Asian-associated ancestry cluster as carrying fewer N-insertions than the approximately 730-donor mean.

A word on this clone: The antigen remains undetermined.

The PCR had 60 Vbeta and 13 Jbeta primers. This table comes from immunoSEQ multiplex PCR, and its TCRdb copy is limited to in-frame clones, with some not included. Listed are roughly 51,000 clones; about 2% falls within the top ten. The chain joins TRBV5-1 to TRBJ1-3, with D perhaps TRBD1 (5 bases). Sequencing was carried out using PBMCs. This receptor was identified in a woman between 40 and 50 years old in good health and CMV-seronegative. This CDR3 is CASSPGQGGNTIYF. CDR3 nucleotides: TGCGCCAGCAGCCCCGGGCAGGGCGGAAACACCATATATTTT.